The 27 T cell receptor beta chains listed next were all sequenced from one sample in a study of T cell responses to AZD1222 COVID-19 vaccine. Some clones are missing from TCRdb's copy, which holds only in-frame ones; the method was immunoSEQ multiplex PCR. The sample has some 92,000 clones; roughly nine tenths are singletons. The sequencing here drew on peripheral blood, taken on day 0 of AZD1222 vaccination. Receptors were obtained from an adult in good health.

J is TRBJ2-2 and V is TRBV2, with 10 bases fitting TRBD2. Germline assignment: CDR1 SNHLY and CDR2 FYNNEI. This CDR3 spans 13 amino acids. V lost 10 bases and J lost 6; bases outside the gene matches: 5. The DNA of the CDR3 is TGTGCCACCGGGGGACTAGCGTCCGGGGAGCTGTTTTTT. It is translated as CATGGLASGELFF.

V usage is TRBV7-2 and J usage is TRBJ2-5; D perhaps matches TRBD2 (6 bases). The CDR3 runs 12 residues. Between the trimmed V and J ends, which lost 5 bases and 5 bases, there was a span of 9 bases. Germline V gene lookup returns CDR1 SGHTA and CDR2 FQGNSA. In DNA, the CDR3 is TGTGCCAGCAGCGCGGGGCAGGAGACCCAGTACTTC. Translating it yields CASSAGQETQYF.

The chain has TRBV25-1 and TRBJ1-4; D ambiguous. The V end lost 6 bases, the J end lost 7 bases, and 9 bases lay between the germline ends. The CDR3 length is 12 residues. CDR1 and CDR2 from the germline V gene are MGHDK and SYGVNS. CDR3 coding DNA: TGTGCCAGCAGAGCAGGAGTTGAAAAACTGTTTTTT. Amino acid sequence: CASRAGVEKLFF.

The genes are TRBV10-3 and TRBJ2-5, with 7 bases lining up with TRBD1. The CDR3 covers 15 residues. The V gene end was trimmed by 6 bases and the J gene end by 0 bases; junction bases not matched to a gene: 7. CDR1 is ENHRY and CDR2 is SYGVKD in the germline V gene. CDR3 sequence: CAISLGQRNQETQYF. The CDR3 DNA reads TGTGCCATCAGCCTGGGACAGCGAAACCAAGAGACCCAGTACTTC.

The genes are TRBV6-5 and TRBJ2-6; D is ambiguous. Per germline, CDR1 MNHEY and CDR2 SVGAGI. The CDR3 spans 14 residues. The ends were cut back, 6 bases at V and 0 bases at J, with 6 bases in the middle. CDR3 nucleotides: TGTGCCAGCAGAACGAGCTCTGGGGCCAACGTCCTGACTTTC. This codes for CASRTSSGANVLTF.

The CDR3 reads CAISESAAGKNIQYF. The CDR3 bases are TGTGCCATCAGTGAGTCGGCCGCCGGCAAAAACATTCAGTACTTC. The rearrangement links TRBV10-3 to TRBJ2-4; D gene unclear. Per germline, CDR1 ENHRY and CDR2 SYGVKD. This CDR3 region has 15 residues. V lost 0 bases to trimming and J lost 3 bases, with 9 bases between them.

The rearrangement links TRBV5-6 to TRBJ1-2; D gene unclear. CDR1 and CDR2 from the germline V gene are SGHDT and YYEEEE. The CDR3 has 13 amino acids. With 2 bases removed from V and 8 bases from J, the gap between germline ends came to 13 bases. DNA for the CDR3: TGTGCCAGCAGCTTCCGGGTCGGGAACGGCTACACCTTC. Its translation: CASSFRVGNGYTF.

The V call is TRBV12-3 or TRBV12-4, the J call TRBJ2-4; D unresolved. Deletions cut 5 bases from V and 3 bases from J, with 8 bases between. This CDR3 is 13 amino acids long. CDR3 amino acids: CASSPAGKNIQYF. The DNA of the CDR3 is TGTGCCAGCAGTCCGGCTGGCAAAAACATTCAGTACTTC.

The V call is TRBV18, the J call TRBJ1-1; no definite D call. The V gene's germline CDR1 is KGHSH and CDR2 LQKENI. This CDR3 comprises 14 residues. V dropped 2 bases and J dropped 2 bases, with 9 bases sitting between them. The CDR3 loop reads CASSPLDTNTEAFF. The CDR3, as DNA: TGTGCCAGCTCACCATTAGACACAAACACTGAAGCTTTCTTT.

The chain couples TRBV5-1 to TRBJ1-1; D is ambiguous. From germline, CDR1 is SGHRS and CDR2 YFSETQ. The ends were cut back, 1 base at V and 0 bases at J, with 10 bases in the middle. The CDR3 loop spans 15 amino acids. The CDR3 region is CASSLIVGVNTEAFF. CDR3 in DNA: TGCGCCAGCAGCTTGATCGTGGGAGTGAACACTGAAGCTTTCTTT. Complete variable domain (other parts from reference TRBV5-1 and TRBJ1-1): KAGVTQTPRYLIKTRGQQVTLSCSPISGHRSVSWYQQTPGQGLQFLFEYFSETQRNKGNFPGRFSGRQFSNSRSEMNVSTLELGDSALYLCASSLIVGVNTEAFFGQGTRLTVV.

This chain's CDR3 is CASSLGLGYYNEQFF. The CDR3 nucleotides are TGTGCCAGCAGCTTAGGACTAGGCTACTACAATGAGCAGTTCTTC. This sequence joins TRBV7-3 and TRBJ2-1; 7 positions agree with TRBD2. CDR3 length: 15 residues. V was clipped by 2 bases and J by 3 bases; unmatched bases: 4. The germline V gene has CDR1 SGHTA and CDR2 FQGTGA.

V usage is TRBV6-5 and J usage is TRBJ1-1; D is perhaps TRBD1 (5 bases). This CDR3 has 15 residues. Germline V lookup: CDR1 MNHEY, CDR2 SVGAGI. V lost 5 bases, J lost 3 bases, and 16 bases lay in between. CDR3 DNA: TGTGCCAGCAGTCCTACCCCGGGGGGGGACACTGAAGCTTTCTTT. This encodes CASSPTPGGDTEAFF.

This chain joins TRBV9 and TRBJ1-5; possibly TRBD1 for D (6 bases). The CDR3 runs to 15 residues. In germline, CDR1 is SGDLS, CDR2 YYNGEE. V was shortened by 4 bases and J by 4 bases, with 15 bases between the two germline ends. DNA for the CDR3: TGTGCCAGCAGCCCTGGGGACAAGGATAATCAGCCCCAGCATTTT. Protein product: CASSPGDKDNQPQHF.

The CDR3 DNA reads TGTGCCAGCAGTGGAGAGGGGAGCTATGGCTACACCTTC. Its translation is CASSGEGSYGYTF. V and J are TRBV2 and TRBJ1-2; possible D gene TRBD1, 5 bases. The CDR3 consists of 13 residues. The germline CDR1 and CDR2 sequences are SNHLY and FYNNEI. V was pared by 4 bases and J by 4 bases, with 10 bases between.

The chain carries TRBV12-3 or TRBV12-4 and TRBJ1-5; D gene unclear. The CDR3 runs to 12 residues. Deletions cut 1 base from V and 6 bases from J, with 4 bases between. CDR3 sequence reads: CASSLGVQPQHF. DNA for the CDR3: TGTGCCAGCAGTTTAGGGGTTCAGCCCCAGCATTTT.

The V and J genes are TRBV27 and TRBJ1-4; TRBD1 matches 8 bases. The junction had 7 bases not matched to a gene; V was cut back by 5 bases and J by 8 bases. The CDR3 sequence is 14 residues long. Germline V gives CDR1 MNHEY, CDR2 SMNVEV (reference sequence). The CDR3 DNA follows: TGTGCCAGCAGTGCCACGACAGGGGTGGAAAAACTGTTTTTT. This encodes CASSATTGVEKLFF.

The V and J genes are TRBV5-1 and TRBJ1-2; 10 bases map to TRBD1. V lost 6 bases and J lost 8; bases outside the gene matches: 10. This CDR3 has 14 residues. From germline, CDR1 is SGHRS and CDR2 YFSETQ. CDR3 nucleotide sequence: TGCGCCAGCACCACCTCCGGGACAGGGGAGGGCTACACCTTC. Translated: CASTTSGTGEGYTF.

The chain couples TRBV10-1 to TRBJ2-2; 13 bases match TRBD2. Germline assignment: CDR1 WNHNN and CDR2 SYGVQD (reference sequence). The CDR3 extends over 17 amino acids. The V segment lost 4 bases and the J segment 6 bases; nucleotides outside the gene matches: 8. The CDR3, as DNA: TGCGCCAGCAGTGCACCCCGGACTAGCGGGGGTTCCGGGGAGCTGTTTTTT. Translation: CASSAPRTSGGSGELFF.

The chain has TRBV2 and TRBJ2-1; 15 bases align to TRBD2. CDR1 and CDR2 (germline): SNHLY, FYNNEI. Losses at the gene ends were 2 bases for V and 8 bases for J; bases not matched to a gene: 1. The CDR3 has 15 amino acids. CDR3 loop: CASSERTSGRDEQFF. CDR3 nucleotides: TGTGCCAGCAGTGAAAGGACTAGCGGGAGGGATGAGCAGTTCTTC.

The V gene is TRBV9, the J gene TRBJ1-1; D uncertain. Trimming cost V 0 bases and J 3 bases, with 15 bases left between them. The CDR3 contains 16 residues. Germline V gene data show CDR1 as SGDLS and CDR2 as YYNGEE. For the CDR3, the DNA is TGTGCCAGCAGCGTAGTGGCAGACTATTGGGACACTGAAGCTTTCTTT. This translates into CASSVVADYWDTEAFF.

The chain employs TRBV11-3 and TRBJ2-5, with 8 bases that match TRBD1. After removal of 8 bases from V and 6 bases from J, the junction contained 14 bases not matched to a gene. Germline V gene sequence: CDR1 SGHNT, CDR2 YENEEA. CDR3 length equals 15 residues. CDR3 amino acids: CASARDRSDLKTQYF. DNA for the CDR3: TGTGCCAGCGCGAGGGACAGGAGCGATTTGAAGACCCAGTACTTC.

The V gene is TRBV5-1, the J gene TRBJ1-3; maybe TRBD1 (6 bases). CDR1 is SGHRS and CDR2 is YFSETQ in the germline V gene. There are 14 residues in the CDR3. The V and J ends lost 4 bases and 2 bases respectively, with 10 bases between them. The CDR3 loop is CASSQQGTGNTIYF. The CDR3 DNA sequence: TGCGCCAGCAGCCAACAGGGTACTGGAAACACCATATATTTT.

The chain links TRBV27 to TRBJ2-7; TRBD1 agrees at 9 bases. The germline CDR1 and CDR2 sequences are MNHEY and SMNVEV (reference sequence). The CDR3 runs 14 residues. V was clipped by 10 bases and J by 4 bases; unmatched bases: 11. CDR3 protein: CATARDRVSYEQYF. The CDR3 bases are TGTGCCACCGCCCGGGACAGGGTTAGTTACGAGCAGTACTTC.

The V and J genes are TRBV24-1 and TRBJ2-3; TRBD2 agrees at 7 bases. V lost 4 bases to trimming and J lost 7 bases; unmatched junction nucleotides: 13. The CDR3 sequence is 16 residues long. The germline gives CDR1 KGHDR, CDR2 SFDVKD. As DNA, the CDR3 is TGTGCCACCAGTGAACCTAGCGGAGACTCTCCAAATACGCAGTATTTT. Translating gives CATSEPSGDSPNTQYF.

DNA for the CDR3: TGTGCCAGTAGTACACTGCTAGCGGGAGCCCAGATTAGGCAGTACTTC. Its protein is CASSTLLAGAQIRQYF. J is TRBJ2-7 and V is TRBV19; 10 bases fit TRBD2. Trimming removed 4 bases from V and 9 bases from J; junction bases left unmatched: 15. The CDR3 is 16 amino acids. The germline V gene encodes CDR1 LNHDA and CDR2 SQIVND (reference sequence). The variable domain in full, completed from reference TRBV19 and TRBJ2-7, reads DGGITQSPKYLFRKEGQNVTLSCEQNLNHDAMYWYRQDPGQGLRLIYYSQIVNDFQKGDIAEGYSVSREKKESFPLTVTSAQKNPTAFYLCASSTLLAGAQIRQYFGPGTRLTVT.

V and J are TRBV12-5 and TRBJ1-5; a weak D match, TRBD1 (5 bases). Trimming took 7 bases from V and 0 from J, leaving 16 bases between them. The CDR3 consists of 16 residues. Germline V lookup: CDR1 LGHNT, CDR2 FRNRAP. The CDR3 DNA follows: TGTGCTAGTGTCCCCGGGGGGAGTTATAGCAATCAGCCCCAGCATTTT. It translates to CASVPGGSYSNQPQHF.

The CDR3 DNA reads as TGCGCCAGCAGCTACGGGACAGGGCTCTCCTACGAGCAGTACTTC. Translating gives CASSYGTGLSYEQYF. The chain links TRBV5-1 to TRBJ2-7; TRBD1 agrees at 9 bases. Germline V gene sequence: CDR1 SGHRS, CDR2 YFSETQ. J lost 0 bases, V lost 3 bases, and 4 bases had no gene match. This CDR3 spans 15 amino acids.